This section outlines one T cell receptor (beta chain) sequence together with its context. Participants had their cohort set by participant-reported clinical history. This specimen comes from a study of blood T cell repertoires in COVID-19. TCRdb's copy holds only in-frame clones and misses some; the assay was immunoSEQ multiplex PCR. The table lists approximately 290,000 clones, around 85% of them singletons. CDR3 length equals 16 residues. Germline V gives CDR1 LGHDT, CDR2 YNNKEL (reference sequence). Trimming removed 3 bases at V and 0 bases at J, with 11 bases between. This rearrangement joins TRBV3-1 (or the pseudogene TRBV3-2) to TRBJ1-4, with unresolved D. The TCR sequence derives from a young woman who had recovered from COVID-19. The sample was PBMCs or T cells enriched from blood (not recorded which). The CDR3 sequence is CASSQVTGATNEKLFF. The CDR3 nucleotides are TGTGCCAGCAGCCAGGTTACCGGTGCAACTAATGAAAAACTGTTTTTT.